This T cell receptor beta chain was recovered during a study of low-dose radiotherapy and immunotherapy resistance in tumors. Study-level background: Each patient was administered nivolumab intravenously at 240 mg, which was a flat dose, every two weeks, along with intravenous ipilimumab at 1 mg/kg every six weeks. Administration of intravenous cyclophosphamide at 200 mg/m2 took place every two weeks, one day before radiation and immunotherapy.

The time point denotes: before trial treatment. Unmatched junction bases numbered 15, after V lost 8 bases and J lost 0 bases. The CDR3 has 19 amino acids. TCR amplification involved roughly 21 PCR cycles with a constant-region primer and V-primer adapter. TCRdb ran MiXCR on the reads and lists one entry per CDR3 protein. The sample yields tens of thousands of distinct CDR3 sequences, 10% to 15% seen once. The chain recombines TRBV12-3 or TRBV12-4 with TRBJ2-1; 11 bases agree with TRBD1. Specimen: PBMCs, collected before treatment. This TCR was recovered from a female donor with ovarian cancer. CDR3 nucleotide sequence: TGTGCCAGCTGTAACATTGTGGGGACAGGGGGACCCTCCTACAATGAGCAGTTCTTC. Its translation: CASCNIVGTGGPSYNEQFF.